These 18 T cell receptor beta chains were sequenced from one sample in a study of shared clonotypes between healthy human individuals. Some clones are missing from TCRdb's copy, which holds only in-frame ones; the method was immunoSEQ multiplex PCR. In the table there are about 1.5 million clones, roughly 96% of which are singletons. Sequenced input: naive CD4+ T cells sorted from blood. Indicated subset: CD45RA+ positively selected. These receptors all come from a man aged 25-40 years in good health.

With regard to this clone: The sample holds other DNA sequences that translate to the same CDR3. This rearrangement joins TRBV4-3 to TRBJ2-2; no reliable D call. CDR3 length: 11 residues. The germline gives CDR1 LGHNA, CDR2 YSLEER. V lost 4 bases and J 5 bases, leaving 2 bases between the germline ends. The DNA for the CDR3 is TGCGCCAGCAGCCGAACCGGGGAGCTGTTTTTT. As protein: CASSRTGELFF.

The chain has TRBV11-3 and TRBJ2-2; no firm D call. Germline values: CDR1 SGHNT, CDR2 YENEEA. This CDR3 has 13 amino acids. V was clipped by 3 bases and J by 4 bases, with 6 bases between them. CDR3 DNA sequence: TGTGCCAGCAGCTTTAAGGCCACCGGGGAGCTGTTTTTT. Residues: CASSFKATGELFF.

The chain's CDR3 is CASSRDLQETQYF. The CDR3 bases are TGCGCCAGCAGCCGGGACTTACAAGAGACCCAGTACTTC. This chain connects TRBV10-1 to TRBJ2-5; D possibly corresponds to TRBD2 (6 bases). CDR1 is WNHNN and CDR2 is SYGVQD in the germline V gene (reference sequence). Trimming stripped 6 bases from V and 2 bases from J, with 10 bases between. The CDR3 spans 13 residues.

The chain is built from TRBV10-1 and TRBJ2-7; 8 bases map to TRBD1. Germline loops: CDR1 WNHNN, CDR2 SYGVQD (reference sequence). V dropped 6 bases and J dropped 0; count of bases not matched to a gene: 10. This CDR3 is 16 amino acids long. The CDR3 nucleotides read TGCGCCAGCAGCGGACAGGGACGCTTCACCTCCTACGAGCAGTACTTC. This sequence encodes CASSGQGRFTSYEQYF.

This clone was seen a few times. The CDR3: CASSLEPDTQYF. The CDR3 DNA follows: TGTGCCAGCAGCTTAGAACCAGATACGCAGTATTTT. V is TRBV11-3 and J is TRBJ2-3; the D is unclear. Trimming shortened V by 0 bases and J by 4 bases, and 2 bases separated the two germline ends. Germline CDR1 SGHNT, CDR2 YENEEA. CDR3 length: 12 residues. Using reference TRBV11-3 and TRBJ2-3 for the parts outside the CDR3, the full variable domain is EAGVVQSPRYKIIEKKQPVAFWCNPISGHNTLYWYLQNLGQGPELLIRYENEEAVDDSQLPKDRFSAERLKGVDSTLKIQPAELGDSAVYLCASSLEPDTQYFGPGTRLTVL.

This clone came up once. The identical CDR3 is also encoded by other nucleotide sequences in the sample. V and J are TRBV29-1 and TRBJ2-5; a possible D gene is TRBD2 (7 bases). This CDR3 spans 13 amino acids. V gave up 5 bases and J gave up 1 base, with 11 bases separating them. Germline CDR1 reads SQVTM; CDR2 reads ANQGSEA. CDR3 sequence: CSVRGAGQETQYF. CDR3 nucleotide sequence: TGCAGCGTTCGGGGGGCAGGCCAAGAGACCCAGTACTTC.

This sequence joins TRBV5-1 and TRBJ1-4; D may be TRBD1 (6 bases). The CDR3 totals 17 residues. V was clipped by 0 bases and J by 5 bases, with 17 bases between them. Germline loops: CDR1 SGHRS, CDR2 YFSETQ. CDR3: CASSLDFTDRVNEKLFF. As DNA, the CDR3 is TGCGCCAGCAGCTTGGATTTTACGGACAGAGTCAATGAAAAACTGTTTTTT.

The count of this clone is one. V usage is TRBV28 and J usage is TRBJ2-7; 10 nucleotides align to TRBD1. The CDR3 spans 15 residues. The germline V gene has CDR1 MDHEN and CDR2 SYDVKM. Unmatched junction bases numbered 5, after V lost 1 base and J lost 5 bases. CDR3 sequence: CASSLSGQGVNEQYF. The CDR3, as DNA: TGTGCCAGCAGTTTATCCGGACAGGGGGTCAACGAGCAGTACTTC.

The CDR3 is CASSWDRENEKLFF. The CDR3 DNA is TGTGCCAGCAGCTGGGACAGGGAAAATGAAAAACTGTTTTTT. The chain combines TRBV5-8 with TRBJ1-4; 9 bases are shared with TRBD1. Trimming removed 3 bases from V and 5 bases from J; junction bases left unmatched: 2. Germline V gene data show CDR1 as SGHTS and CDR2 as YDEGEE. The CDR3 is 14 amino acids.

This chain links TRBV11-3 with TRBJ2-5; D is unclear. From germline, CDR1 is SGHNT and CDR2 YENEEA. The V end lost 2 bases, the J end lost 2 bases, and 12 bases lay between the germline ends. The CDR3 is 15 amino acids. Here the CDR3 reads CASSLKGSRQETQYF. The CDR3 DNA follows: TGTGCCAGCAGCTTAAAGGGCAGCCGTCAAGAGACCCAGTACTTC.

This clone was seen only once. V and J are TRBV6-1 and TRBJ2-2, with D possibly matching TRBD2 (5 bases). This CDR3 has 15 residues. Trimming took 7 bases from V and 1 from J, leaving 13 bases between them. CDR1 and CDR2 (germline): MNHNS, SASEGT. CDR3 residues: CASTEVGRNTGELFF. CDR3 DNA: TGTGCCAGCACGGAGGTAGGACGGAACACCGGGGAGCTGTTTTTT.

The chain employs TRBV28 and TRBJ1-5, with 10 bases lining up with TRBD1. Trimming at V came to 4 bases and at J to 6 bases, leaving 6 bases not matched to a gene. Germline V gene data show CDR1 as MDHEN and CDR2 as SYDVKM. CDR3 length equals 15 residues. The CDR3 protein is CASSWTGGVGQPQHF. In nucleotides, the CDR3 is TGTGCCAGCAGTTGGACAGGGGGGGTAGGTCAGCCCCAGCATTTT.

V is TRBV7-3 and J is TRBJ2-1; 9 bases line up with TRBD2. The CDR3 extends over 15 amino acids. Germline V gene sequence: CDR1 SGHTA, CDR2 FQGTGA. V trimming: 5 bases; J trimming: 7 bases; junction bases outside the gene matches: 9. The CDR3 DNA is TGTGCCAGCAGCACAATAGCGGGAGAGAAGAATGAGCAGTTCTTC. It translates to CASSTIAGEKNEQFF.

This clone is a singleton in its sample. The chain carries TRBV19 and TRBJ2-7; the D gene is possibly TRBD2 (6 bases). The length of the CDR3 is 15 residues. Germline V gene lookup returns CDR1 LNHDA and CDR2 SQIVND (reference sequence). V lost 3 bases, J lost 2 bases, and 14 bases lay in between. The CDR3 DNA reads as TGTGCCAGTAGTATTATCGGAGGGGAGGCCTACGAGCAGTACTTC. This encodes CASSIIGGEAYEQYF.

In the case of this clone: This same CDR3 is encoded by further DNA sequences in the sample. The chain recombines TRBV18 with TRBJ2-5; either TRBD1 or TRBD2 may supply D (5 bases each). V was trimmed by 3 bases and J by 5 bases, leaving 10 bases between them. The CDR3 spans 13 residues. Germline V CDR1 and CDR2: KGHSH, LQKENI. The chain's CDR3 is CASSPGAGETQYF. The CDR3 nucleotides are TGTGCCAGCTCACCCGGGGCCGGGGAGACCCAGTACTTC.

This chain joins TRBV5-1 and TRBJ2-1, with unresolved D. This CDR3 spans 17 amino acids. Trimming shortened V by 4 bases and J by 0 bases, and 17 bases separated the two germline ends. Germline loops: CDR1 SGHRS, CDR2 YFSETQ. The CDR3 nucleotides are TGCGCCAGCAGCCCCCAGGTGGTGCTCCTCTCCTACAATGAGCAGTTCTTC. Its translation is CASSPQVVLLSYNEQFF.

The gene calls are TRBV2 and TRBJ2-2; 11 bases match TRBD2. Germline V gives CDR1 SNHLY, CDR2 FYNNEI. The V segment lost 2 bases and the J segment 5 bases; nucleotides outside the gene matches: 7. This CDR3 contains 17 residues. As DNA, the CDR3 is TGTGCCAGCAGTGAACAACTAGCGGGAGTCGGAACCGGGGAGCTGTTTTTT. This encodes CASSEQLAGVGTGELFF.

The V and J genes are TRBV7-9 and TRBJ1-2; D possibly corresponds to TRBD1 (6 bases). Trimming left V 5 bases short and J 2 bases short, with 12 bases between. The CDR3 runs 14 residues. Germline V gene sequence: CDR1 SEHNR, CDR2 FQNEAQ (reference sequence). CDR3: CASSQGQNNYGYTF. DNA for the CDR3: TGTGCCAGCAGCCAAGGACAGAACAACTATGGCTACACCTTC.